This is a list of T cell receptor beta chains from one sample in a study of regulatory T cells in long-lasting Graves disease. TCRdb redid the calling of the multiplex PCR reads with MiXCR, one entry per CDR3 protein. This sample has about 460,000 distinct CDR3 sequences, with around 15% found just once. These data also featured in a second study, about T cells in Graves' hyperthyroidism and ophthalmopathy.

The specimen comprised peripheral blood mononuclear cells (PBMCs), sampled at new diagnosis, from a patient treated with antithyroid drugs. The receptor source for this set is a woman aged 45-65 years with Graves disease. CDR3s include the opening cysteine and the closing phenylalanine or tryptophan. A D gene is named only where the DNA matches it firmly. Clone size is shown for a subset of rows, as once, few, many or a class of expanded clone.

TRBD2,TRBV6-2/TRBV6-3,TRBJ2-1,few,CASSYSSGLYNEQFF,TGTGCCAGCAGTTACAGTAGCGGGCTCTACAATGAGCAGTTCTTC
TRBD2,TRBV5-4,TRBJ2-7,many,CASSTGLAGISYEQYF,TGTGCCAGCAGCACAGGACTAGCGGGTATCTCCTACGAGCAGTACTTC
-,TRBV20-1,TRBJ2-7,many,CSARNRDKSYEQYF,TGCAGTGCTAGGAACCGGGACAAGAGTTACGAGCAGTACTTC
-,TRBV20-1,TRBJ1-6,few,CSARPQLVNSPLHF,TGCAGTGCCCGGCCGCAGTTGGTTAATTCACCCCTCCACTTT
TRBD1,TRBV2,TRBJ2-7,many,CASIGTGDYEQYF,TGTGCCAGCATAGGGACAGGGGACTACGAGCAGTACTTC
-,TRBV18,TRBJ2-1,-,CASSPPRVNLSYNEQFF,TGTGCCAGCTCACCACCGAGGGTAAACCTTTCCTACAATGAGCAGTTCTTC
TRBD2,TRBV7-8,TRBJ2-7,many,CASSSTTSGRAYEQYF,TGTGCCAGCAGCTCGACGACTAGCGGGAGGGCCTACGAGCAGTACTTC
-,TRBV30,TRBJ2-2,few,CAWRRGGAGELFF,TGTGCCTGGAGGAGAGGTGGGGCCGGGGAGCTGTTTTTT
-,TRBV5-1,TRBJ2-5,-,CASTRGASVPQETQYF,TGCGCCAGCACCCGCGGGGCTAGCGTACCGCAAGAGACCCAGTACTTC
-,TRBV27,TRBJ2-7,few,CASGGGFYEQYF,TGTGCCAGCGGGGGAGGATTTTACGAGCAGTACTTC
-,TRBV20-1,TRBJ2-7,many,CSAREGGMNEQYF,TGCAGTGCTAGAGAGGGAGGTATGAACGAGCAGTACTTC
TRBD1,TRBV5-5,TRBJ2-4,few,CASSSGGQGKNIQYF,TGTGCCAGCAGCTCCGGGGGACAGGGGAAAAACATTCAGTACTTC
TRBD1,TRBV27,TRBJ2-7,many,CASSPLGQGFYEQYF,TGTGCCAGCAGTCCTCTGGGACAGGGGTTCTACGAGCAGTACTTC
TRBD2,TRBV6-2/TRBV6-3,TRBJ2-1,-,CASSEGSYPGLAYNEQFF,TGTGCCAGCAGTGAAGGCTCTTATCCGGGACTAGCCTACAATGAGCAGTTCTTC
-,TRBV12-3/TRBV12-4,TRBJ2-1,many,CASSSLERTSSKYNEQFF,TGTGCCAGCAGTTCCTTAGAACGCACTAGCTCTAAGTACAATGAGCAGTTCTTC
-,TRBV7-3,TRBJ2-2,few,CASSFRRGTSTGELFF,TGTGCCAGCAGCTTCCGTCGGGGGACGAGCACCGGGGAGCTGTTTTTT
TRBD1,TRBV6-5,TRBJ2-4,few,CASSSNRGMNIQYF,TGCGCCAGCAGTTCGAACAGGGGTATGAACATTCAGTACTTC
-,TRBV7-8,TRBJ2-3,-,CASITRGGLGDTQYF,TGTGCCAGCATCACAAGGGGTGGCCTGGGAGATACGCAGTATTTT
-,TRBV7-9,TRBJ2-7,-,CASSSGGTNSYEQYF,TGTGCCAGCAGCTCGGGTGGGACAAACTCCTACGAGCAGTACTTC
-,TRBV5-1,TRBJ2-6,many,CASSLTFDSGANVLTF,TGCGCCAGCAGCTTGACGTTCGACTCTGGGGCCAACGTCCTGACTTTC
-,TRBV28,TRBJ2-3,many,CASSQGNRDTDTQYF,TGTGCCAGCAGCCAAGGCAACCGGGACACAGATACGCAGTATTTT
-,TRBV27,TRBJ2-1,many,CASSRGGFTQNEQFF,TGTGCCAGCAGTAGGGGTGGGTTCACGCAGAATGAGCAGTTCTTC
-,TRBV19,TRBJ2-7,few,CASSPHFSQGYPYEQYF,TGTGCCAGTAGCCCTCATTTCAGCCAGGGTTATCCCTACGAGCAGTACTTC
-,TRBV6-1,TRBJ2-2,-,CASSEIWVLNTGELFF,TGTGCCAGCAGTGAAATATGGGTTCTAAACACCGGGGAGCTGTTTTTT
TRBD1,TRBV28,TRBJ2-3,many,CASSLAGQGTDTQYF,TGTGCCAGCAGTTTAGCGGGACAGGGAACAGATACGCAGTATTTT
-,TRBV11-2,TRBJ2-1,few,CASSLGGARSYNEQFF,TGTGCCAGCAGCTTAGGTGGAGCCCGCTCCTACAATGAGCAGTTCTTC
-,TRBV27,TRBJ1-1,few,CASSLGVGDTEAFF,TGTGCCAGCAGTTTAGGGGTGGGGGACACTGAAGCTTTCTTT
-,TRBV14,TRBJ2-1,many,CASSQDSSYNEQFF,TGTGCCAGCAGCCAAGACAGCTCCTACAATGAGCAGTTCTTC
TRBD2,TRBV4-1,TRBJ2-7,-,CASSQGYGLAGSEQYF,TGCGCCAGCAGCCAAGGGTACGGGCTAGCGGGGTCCGAGCAGTACTTC
TRBD2,TRBV27,TRBJ2-2,many,CASSYALGLAGGLSELFF,TGTGCCAGCAGTTATGCCTTGGGACTAGCGGGCGGTCTGTCAGAGCTGTTTTTT
TRBD2,TRBV6-2/TRBV6-3,TRBJ2-5,few,CASRGLAGRGGQETQYF,TGTGCCAGCAGAGGACTAGCGGGCCGGGGAGGGCAAGAGACCCAGTACTTC
TRBD2,TRBV4-1,TRBJ2-1,-,CASSPGLAGGRAYNEQFF,TGCGCCAGCAGCCCGGGACTAGCGGGAGGGCGCGCCTACAATGAGCAGTTCTTC
-,TRBV6-1,TRBJ1-3,many,CASSDATPSSGNTIYF,TGTGCCAGCAGTGACGCGACACCAAGCTCTGGAAACACCATATATTTT
-,TRBV11-3,TRBJ2-1,many,CASSFTTKNEQFF,TGTGCCAGCAGCTTTACGACTAAGAATGAGCAGTTCTTC
TRBD2,TRBV20-1,TRBJ2-3,-,CSLEHGAGTKDTQYF,TGCAGTTTAGAGCACGGAGCGGGAACGAAGGATACGCAGTATTTT
-,TRBV28,TRBJ1-2,-,CAINPTVSSGYTF,TGTGCCATAAACCCGACCGTTAGCTCTGGCTACACCTTC
-,TRBV7-3,TRBJ1-1,few,CASSSSPGSFQSTEAFF,TGTGCCAGCAGCTCGAGCCCAGGGAGCTTTCAGAGTACTGAAGCTTTCTTT
TRBD1,TRBV19,TRBJ1-5,-,CASSLGTGYSNQPQHF,TGTGCCAGTAGCCTGGGGACAGGTTATAGCAATCAGCCCCAGCATTTT
-,TRBV27,TRBJ1-4,many,CASSLYLGVSEKLFF,TGTGCCAGCAGTTTGTATCTCGGGGTCTCTGAAAAACTGTTTTTT
-,TRBV30,TRBJ1-3,few,CAWSRGVSGNTIYF,TGTGCCTGGAGCCGGGGCGTCTCTGGAAACACCATATATTTT